Detailed here is one TCR beta chain. Each gene name is a mouse one. The read falls 1 residue short of the CDR3 end, and the missing part is taken from the germline J gene. Assay: immunoSEQ multiplex PCR; the TCRdb copy retains only in-frame clones and omits some. This sample has approximately 4,900 clones, with around 43% found just once. The CDR3 covers 12 residues. Germline V gives CDR1 SQVVS, CDR2 ANEGSEA. V dropped 8 bases and J dropped 0 bases, with 8 bases sitting between them. Time point indicated: mouse harvest day 14 after allogeneic transplant. Mouse grafts combined 10^7 T-cell-depleted bone marrow cells with 10^6 splenic CD5+ T cells. This sample was taken from a study of tissue T cells after allogeneic stem cell transplantation.

This TCR was sampled from a female BALB/c mouse given C57BL/6 T cells with graft-versus-host disease after an allogeneic hematopoietic cell transplant. The sequenced sample consisted of gut tissue. This sequence joins TRBV30 and TRBJ1-5; no clear D gene. This chain's CDR3 is CSTTNNNQAPLF. The part of the CDR3 DNA that was read is TGTAGTACTACAAATAACAACCAGGCTCCGCTT.